The 21 T cell receptor beta chains below come from one sample, sequenced in a study of blood T cell repertoires in COVID-19. The data were produced by immunoSEQ multiplex PCR, yet TCRdb's version contains in-frame clones alone and is incomplete. The sample has 100,000 or so clones; around nine tenths are singletons. The sample consisted of peripheral blood. The receptors here all came from a man in his forties or fifties with active or convalescent COVID-19.

V and J are TRBV5-1 and TRBJ1-1; 10 bases fit TRBD1. This CDR3 has 15 amino acids. Germline V gene data show CDR1 as SGHRS and CDR2 as YFSETQ. With 4 bases clipped from V and 0 bases from J, the junction kept 3 bases outside the gene matches. CDR3: CASSLTGGMNTEAFF. CDR3 nucleotides: TGCGCCAGCAGCCTGACAGGGGGCATGAACACTGAAGCTTTCTTT.

The chain uses TRBV28 and TRBJ2-7; maybe TRBD2 (5 bases). Germline V gives CDR1 MDHEN, CDR2 SYDVKM. The V end was cut by 8 bases, the J end by 7 bases, with 15 bases between. This CDR3 has 12 residues. The CDR3 bases are TGTGCCAGCGCCGGGATCGCGGGTGAGCAGTACGTC. Its translation: CASAGIAGEQYV.

The table lists this clone with a few counts. The V call is TRBV2, the J call TRBJ1-6, with 7 positions matching TRBD1. Germline values: CDR1 SNHLY, CDR2 FYNNEI. The CDR3 extends over 15 amino acids. V lost 7 bases to trimming and J lost 14 bases; unmatched junction nucleotides: 17. The CDR3 region is CASKTTTGQIQALHF. CDR3 in DNA: TGTGCCAGCAAGACTACGACAGGGCAAATTCAGGCCCTCCACTTT.

This sequence joins TRBV6-2 or TRBV6-3 and TRBJ1-1, with D possibly matching TRBD1 (5 bases). CDR3 length equals 14 residues. CDR1 is MNHEY and CDR2 is SVGEGT in the germline V gene. Trimming cost V 2 bases and J 6 bases, with 13 bases left between them. CDR3 region: CASSYRTGGAEAFF. In DNA form, the CDR3 reads TGTGCCAGCAGTTACCGGACGGGGGGTGCTGAAGCTTTCTTT.

This chain joins TRBV10-3 and TRBJ1-3; weak D call: TRBD1 (6 bases). The CDR3 extends over 14 amino acids. V lost 10 bases and J 0 bases, leaving 13 bases between the germline ends. Germline V gene sequence: CDR1 ENHRY, CDR2 SYGVKD. The CDR3 DNA follows: TGTGCCAGCCGACAGGACCTCTCTGGAAACACCATATATTTT. Its translation: CASRQDLSGNTIYF.

This chain links TRBV5-8 with TRBJ2-5; TRBD1 might be the D (6 bases). The germline V and J ends were trimmed by 0 bases and 6 bases, with 18 bases remaining between them. CDR1 SGHTS and CDR2 YDEGEE come from the germline V gene. The CDR3 length is 16 residues. The DNA of the CDR3 is TGTGCCAGCAGCTTGGAAGTTGGGGGCGAGGGGCAGACCCAGTACTTC. As protein: CASSLEVGGEGQTQYF.

The CDR3 DNA follows: TGTGCCAGTAGTCCCAGACTAGCGGGGAAGATCGATGAGCAGTTCTTC. Translated, it gives CASSPRLAGKIDEQFF. The rearrangement uses TRBV19 and TRBJ2-1; 11 bases line up with TRBD2. From germline, CDR1 is LNHDA and CDR2 SQIVND (reference sequence). CDR3 length equals 16 residues. After removal of 5 bases from V and 8 bases from J, the junction contained 11 bases not matched to a gene.

V and J are TRBV19 and TRBJ2-7; TRBD1 matches at 10 bases. Germline V gene data show CDR1 as LNHDA and CDR2 as SQIVND (reference sequence). V shed 8 bases and J 2 bases; nucleotides not matched to a gene: 0. The CDR3 runs 12 residues. CDR3 DNA: TGTGCCAGTGGGACAGGGGCCTACGAGCAGTACTTC. Encoded protein: CASGTGAYEQYF.

This chain connects TRBV6-2 or TRBV6-3 to TRBJ2-7; the D gene is possibly TRBD1 (6 bases). V lost 2 bases and J lost 0, with 14 bases in between. CDR1 is MNHEY, CDR2 SVGEGT, per germline. This CDR3 has 16 amino acids. CDR3 coding DNA: TGTGCCAGCAGTTACCCTCCCGACAGGTACTCCTACGAGCAGTACTTC. This gives the protein CASSYPPDRYSYEQYF.

This sequence joins TRBV7-9 and TRBJ2-5, with 11 bases matching TRBD2. Unmatched junction bases numbered 2, after V lost 0 bases and J lost 2 bases. The CDR3 loop spans 16 amino acids. The germline V gene has CDR1 SEHNR and CDR2 FQNEAQ (reference sequence). CDR3 protein: CASSLAVAGGQETQYF. CDR3 bases: TGTGCCAGCAGCTTAGCGGTAGCGGGGGGGCAAGAGACCCAGTACTTC.

This clone was seen more than once but under ten times. V gene TRBV10-1 combines with J gene TRBJ1-1; possible D gene TRBD1, 5 bases. In germline, CDR1 is WNHNN, CDR2 SYGVQD (reference sequence). V gave up 1 base and J gave up 3 bases, with 9 bases separating them. The CDR3 sequence is 14 residues long. The CDR3 DNA reads TGCGCCAGCAGTGAGTACCCGGGGGACACTGAAGCTTTCTTT. This encodes CASSEYPGDTEAFF.

The chain is built from TRBV28 and TRBJ2-6, with TRBD2 matching 8 bases. This CDR3 has 14 residues. J gave up 2 bases and V 7 bases, and 1 base lay outside the gene matches. Germline CDR1 and CDR2: MDHEN and SYDVKM. CDR3 bases: TGTGCCAGCACCGGGGGGGCTGGGGCCAACGTCCTGACTTTC. As protein: CASTGGAGANVLTF.

V is TRBV18 and J is TRBJ1-5; D is unresolved. This CDR3 is 16 amino acids long. Deletions cut 5 bases from V and 0 bases from J, with 14 bases between. CDR1 is KGHSH, CDR2 LQKENI, per germline. The chain's CDR3 is CASSAFAKDSNQPQHF. CDR3 nucleotide sequence: TGTGCCAGCTCAGCGTTTGCGAAAGATAGCAATCAGCCCCAGCATTTT.

This rearrangement joins TRBV18 to TRBJ1-4; no reliable D call. This CDR3 is 14 amino acids long. V was pared by 5 bases and J by 3 bases, with 10 bases between. Looked up from germline, CDR1 is KGHSH and CDR2 is LQKENI. In nucleotides, the CDR3 is TGTGCCAGCTCAAGATCCGGGGCTAATGAAAAACTGTTTTTT. Protein: CASSRSGANEKLFF.

The V call is TRBV10-3, the J call TRBJ2-2; 7 bases are shared with TRBD2. With V trimmed by 3 bases and J by 7 bases, 5 bases remained unmatched. The germline gives CDR1 ENHRY, CDR2 SYGVKD. The CDR3 runs to 14 residues. CDR3 sequence: CAISDGEGVGELFF. The CDR3 coding sequence is TGTGCCATCAGTGATGGGGAGGGAGTCGGGGAGCTGTTTTTT.

This rearrangement joins TRBV14 to TRBJ2-3; maybe TRBD1 (5 bases). The germline V and J ends were trimmed by 2 bases and 5 bases, with 5 bases remaining between them. The germline V gene encodes CDR1 SGHDN and CDR2 FVKESK. This CDR3 spans 12 amino acids. The CDR3 nucleotides are TGTGCCAGCAGCCAACAGGGAGATACGCAGTATTTT. Translation gives CASSQQGDTQYF.

This chain connects TRBV5-1 to TRBJ1-1; 12 positions match TRBD1. V was clipped by 5 bases and J by 8 bases; unmatched bases: 13. This CDR3 is 16 amino acids long. The germline gives CDR1 SGHRS, CDR2 YFSETQ. CDR3 loop: CASSQQPGQGAGEAFF. CDR3 DNA sequence: TGCGCCAGCAGTCAACAGCCGGGACAGGGGGCTGGAGAAGCTTTCTTT.

The chain employs TRBV19 and TRBJ1-6, with 7 bases fitting TRBD1. The CDR3 is 14 amino acids. Per the germline V gene, CDR1 is LNHDA and CDR2 is SQIVND (reference sequence). J gave up 10 bases and V 8 bases, and 11 bases lay outside the gene matches. CDR3 loop: CASGTTGVGSPLHF. CDR3 DNA sequence: TGTGCCAGTGGTACTACAGGGGTAGGGTCACCCCTCCACTTT.

The chain recombines TRBV5-6 with TRBJ1-2; D is ambiguous. The germline V and J ends were trimmed by 4 bases and 7 bases, with 11 bases remaining between them. Germline V gene sequence: CDR1 SGHDT, CDR2 YYEEEE. This CDR3 comprises 12 residues. CDR3 sequence reads: CASSPFPGGYTF. The CDR3 DNA reads TGTGCCAGCAGCCCATTCCCGGGTGGCTACACCTTC.

The chain carries TRBV13 and TRBJ2-6, with D perhaps TRBD1 (6 bases). CDR1 and CDR2 (germline): PRHDT, FYEKMQ (reference sequence). The CDR3 loop spans 18 amino acids. Trimming cost V 1 base and J 1 base, with 14 bases left between them. The CDR3 is CASSLVGGRGSGANVLTF. CDR3 coding DNA: TGTGCCAGCAGCTTAGTAGGCGGCAGGGGTTCTGGGGCCAACGTCCTGACTTTC.

The rearrangement joins TRBV12-3 or TRBV12-4 to TRBJ1-1, with D hard to call. V gave up 9 bases and J gave up 2 bases, with 13 bases separating them. This CDR3 has 13 amino acids. CDR3 amino acids: CASRVGENTEAFF. The CDR3 region has the DNA TGTGCCAGTAGGGTGGGAGAAAACACTGAAGCTTTCTTT.